This is a list of T cell receptor beta chains from one sample in a study of blood T cell repertoires in COVID-19. TCRdb's table, derived via immunoSEQ multiplex PCR, lists solely in-frame clones and lacks some. Of tens of thousands of clones in the sample, 88% were seen once. Sequences were obtained from peripheral blood. These receptors originate from a man between 65 and 79 years old with acute or convalescent COVID-19. Each CDR3 is given with its conserved first and last residue. A D gene is named only where the DNA matches it firmly. Clone size is given for some rows only: seen once, a few or many times, or a class if the clone is expanded.

V gene	D gene	J gene	clone size	CDR3 protein	CDR3 DNA
TRBV15	TRBD1	TRBJ2-1	few	CATSTDRGLYNEQFF	TGTGCCACCAGCACGGACAGGGGCCTTTACAATGAGCAGTTCTTC
TRBV5-1	TRBD1	TRBJ1-4	NA	CASSLGQGNEKLFF	TGCGCCAGCAGCCTAGGACAGGGTAATGAAAAACTGTTTTTT
TRBV11-2	NA	TRBJ2-3	NA	CASSPSTDTQYF	TGTGCCAGCAGCCCAAGCACAGATACGCAGTATTTT
TRBV18	NA	TRBJ2-2	NA	CASSSVRPLLSAAFPGELFF	TGTGCCAGCTCATCGGTTAGGCCCCTTCTGAGTGCGGCTTTTCCAGGGGAGCTGTTTTTT
TRBV5-4	TRBD2	TRBJ2-5	NA	CATSIAGARETQYF	TGTGCCACCTCTATAGCGGGGGCGCGAGAGACCCAGTACTTC
TRBV19	TRBD2	TRBJ2-3	NA	CASRSGGTLTDTQYF	TGTGCCAGTAGAAGCGGGGGGACGCTCACAGATACGCAGTATTTT
TRBV27	TRBD2	TRBJ2-2	NA	CASSLGPIAGPLTGELFF	TGTGCCAGCAGTTTAGGCCCAATAGCGGGGCCACTCACCGGGGAGCTGTTTTTT
TRBV7-9	TRBD1	TRBJ1-4	NA	CASSPGTGVEKLFF	TGTGCCAGCAGCCCCGGGACAGGGGTTGAAAAACTGTTTTTT
TRBV7-9	TRBD2	TRBJ2-3	NA	CALNEWEGTDTQYF	TGTGCGTTAAACGAGTGGGAGGGTACAGATACGCAGTATTTT
TRBV3-1/TRBV3-2	NA	TRBJ1-3	NA	CASSQARNTIYF	TGTGCCAGCAGCCAAGCCCGGAACACCATATATTTT
TRBV7-9	TRBD2	TRBJ2-1	NA	CASSLERTRSLGEQFF	TGTGCCAGCAGCTTAGAAAGGACTAGGTCCCTGGGGGAGCAGTTCTTC
TRBV5-4	TRBD1	TRBJ1-1	NA	CASSSGDRRNTEAFF	TGTGCCAGCAGCTCGGGGGACAGGCGGAACACTGAAGCTTTCTTT
TRBV27	NA	TRBJ1-2	NA	CASSLTQAGRIYGYTF	TGTGCCAGCAGTTTAACCCAGGCAGGGAGGATCTATGGCTACACCTTC
TRBV5-1	NA	TRBJ1-1	NA	CASSDRSSNTEAFF	TGCGCCAGCAGCGATCGGTCCTCGAACACTGAAGCTTTCTTT
TRBV2	NA	TRBJ2-1	NA	CASSEGQGAYNEQFF	TGTGCCAGCAGTGAAGGGCAGGGTGCCTACAATGAGCAGTTCTTC
TRBV19	NA	TRBJ2-6	NA	CASTSLHSGANVLTF	TGTGCCAGTACAAGCCTGCACTCTGGGGCCAACGTCCTGACTTTC
TRBV24-1	TRBD1	TRBJ2-3	NA	CATSEPGTGTDTQYF	TGTGCCACCAGTGAACCGGGGACAGGGACAGATACGCAGTATTTT
TRBV27	NA	TRBJ2-1	NA	CASSLWTANNEQFF	TGTGCCAGCAGCCTGTGGACAGCCAACAATGAGCAGTTCTTC
TRBV27	TRBD1	TRBJ1-1	NA	CASRYRGRDTEAFF	TGTGCCAGCAGATACAGGGGCCGGGACACTGAAGCTTTCTTT
TRBV7-2	NA	TRBJ2-3	few	CASSLELTDTQYF	TGTGCCAGCAGCTTAGAACTGACAGATACGCAGTATTTT
TRBV5-6	NA	TRBJ2-3	NA	CASSTVGGAADTQYF	TGTGCCAGCAGCACCGTGGGGGGGGCTGCAGATACGCAGTATTTT
TRBV27	NA	TRBJ1-1	NA	CASSLEGSYTEAFF	TGTGCCAGCAGTCTGGAAGGGAGCTACACTGAAGCTTTCTTT
TRBV4-3	NA	TRBJ2-7	NA	CASSQAVYYEQYF	TGCGCCAGCAGCCAAGCAGTTTACTACGAGCAGTACTTC
TRBV15	NA	TRBJ2-7	NA	CATSRDRGSYEQYF	TGTGCCACCAGCAGAGACAGGGGTTCCTACGAGCAGTACTTC
TRBV28	TRBD1	TRBJ1-6	NA	CASTLGQWGIGSYNSPLHF	TGTGCCAGCACCTTGGGACAGTGGGGTATCGGCTCCTATAATTCACCCCTCCACTTT
TRBV4-1	TRBD1	TRBJ1-4	NA	CASSPSTGTVMFF	TGCGCCAGCAGCCCAAGTACCGGGACAGTGATGTTTTTT
TRBV2	TRBD1	TRBJ2-3	NA	CASKIGGVGNTDTQYF	TGTGCCAGCAAGATAGGGGGCGTAGGGAACACAGATACGCAGTATTTT
TRBV18	TRBD2	TRBJ2-2	NA	CASSPPWGTGGRDTGELFF	TGTGCCAGCTCACCACCTTGGGGTACGGGAGGCCGCGACACCGGGGAGCTGTTTTTT
TRBV6-5	TRBD1	TRBJ2-7	once	CASRFRTGYYEQYF	TGTGCCAGCCGCTTTAGGACAGGGTACTACGAGCAGTACTTC
TRBV6-2/TRBV6-3	TRBD2	TRBJ2-1	NA	CASSFRTSGSYEQFF	TGTGCCAGCAGTTTCCGGACTAGCGGGAGCTATGAGCAGTTCTTC
TRBV3-1/TRBV3-2	TRBD1	TRBJ1-5	NA	CASSNRGGTNQPQHF	TGTGCCAGCAGCAACAGGGGTGGTACCAATCAGCCCCAGCATTTT
TRBV9	TRBD2	TRBJ2-2	once	CASSVGTSGSPGELFF	TGTGCCAGCAGCGTCGGGACTAGCGGGAGCCCCGGGGAGCTGTTTTTT
TRBV5-1	NA	TRBJ2-7	NA	CASSLAGVWEQYF	TGCGCCAGCAGCTTGGCAGGGGTATGGGAGCAGTACTTC
TRBV19	TRBD1	TRBJ1-2	NA	CASSIRAQGDLNYGYTF	TGTGCCAGTAGTATAAGAGCTCAGGGGGACCTTAACTATGGCTACACCTTC
TRBV7-9	NA	TRBJ1-1	NA	CASSTLGHINTEAFF	TGTGCCAGCAGCACCCTGGGACATATCAACACTGAAGCTTTCTTT
TRBV10-3	NA	TRBJ1-4	NA	CAISAGNIGEKLFF	TGTGCCATCAGTGCGGGAAATATCGGGGAAAAACTGTTTTTT
TRBV21-1	NA	TRBJ1-3	once	CASPQGWEYSGNTIYF	TGTGCCAGCCCCCAAGGCTGGGAGTACTCTGGAAACACCATATATTTT
TRBV7-2	TRBD2	TRBJ2-7	NA	CASSLLEGGPKAEQYF	TGTGCCAGCAGCTTACTGGAGGGAGGGCCTAAGGCCGAGCAGTACTTC
TRBV28	TRBD1	TRBJ2-7	NA	CASMLTGSSYEQYF	TGTGCCAGCATGCTGACAGGGTCTAGCTACGAGCAGTACTTC
TRBV19	TRBD1	TRBJ1-6	NA	CASSLGQSPDYNSPLHF	TGTGCCAGTAGTTTGGGACAGAGCCCCGATTATAATTCACCCCTCCACTTT
TRBV5-1	TRBD2	TRBJ2-3	NA	CASGSGRVSDTQYF	TGCGCCAGCGGAAGCGGGAGGGTGTCAGATACGCAGTATTTT
TRBV2	NA	TRBJ2-5	NA	CASRPPGQPGGTQYF	TGTGCCAGCAGGCCTCCGGGACAACCAGGAGGGACCCAGTACTTC
TRBV2	NA	TRBJ2-3	once	CASSPRASGETDTQYF	TGTGCCAGCAGCCCTCGTGCTTCGGGAGAAACAGATACGCAGTATTTT
TRBV6-5	TRBD1	TRBJ1-6	NA	CASSYSRGQRNSPLHF	TGTGCCAGCAGTTACTCCCGGGGACAGCGTAATTCACCCCTCCACTTT